A selection of T cell receptor beta chains follows, all from one sample in a study of blood T cell repertoires in COVID-19. Produced via immunoSEQ multiplex PCR; TCRdb's table is partial and in-frame only. The sample holds some 120,000 clones, roughly four fifths seen once. The sequencing sample was made of peripheral blood. These receptors were collected from a man aged 55 to 69 with acute or convalescent COVID-19. Each CDR3 is given with its conserved first and last residue. The order of the fields is clone size, V gene, J gene, D gene, CDR3 protein, CDR3 DNA. D genes are given only for firm matches. Only some rows state a clone size, as once, few, many or a class for expanded clones.

abundance: .
v_gene: TRBV5-1
j_gene: TRBJ2-7
d_gene: .
CDR3aa: CASSLEGVEQYF
CDR3nt: TGCGCCAGCAGCTTGGAAGGGGTCGAGCAGTACTTC

abundance: .
v_gene: TRBV5-1
j_gene: TRBJ2-3
d_gene: TRBD2
CDR3aa: CASGAGVRDTQYF
CDR3nt: TGCGCCAGCGGGGCGGGAGTAAGGGATACGCAGTATTTT

abundance: .
v_gene: TRBV25-1
j_gene: TRBJ1-1
d_gene: .
CDR3aa: CASSEFGGAQEAFF
CDR3nt: TGTGCCAGCAGTGAATTTGGAGGGGCCCAGGAGGCTTTCTTT

abundance: .
v_gene: TRBV28
j_gene: TRBJ1-2
d_gene: TRBD1
CDR3aa: CASSQGQGDIYGYTF
CDR3nt: TGTGCCAGCAGCCAAGGACAGGGGGATATCTATGGCTACACCTTC

abundance: once
v_gene: TRBV7-8
j_gene: TRBJ2-2
d_gene: .
CDR3aa: CASSLQGNTGELFF
CDR3nt: TGTGCCAGCAGCCTTCAGGGAAACACCGGGGAGCTGTTTTTT

abundance: .
v_gene: TRBV3-1/TRBV3-2
j_gene: TRBJ2-1
d_gene: TRBD2
CDR3aa: CASRASGRGEQFF
CDR3nt: TGTGCCAGCCGGGCTAGCGGGAGAGGTGAGCAGTTCTTC

abundance: once
v_gene: TRBV28
j_gene: TRBJ2-1
d_gene: TRBD1
CDR3aa: CASSITGTAHNEQFF
CDR3nt: TGTGCCAGCAGTATCACCGGGACAGCGCACAATGAGCAGTTCTTC

abundance: .
v_gene: TRBV16
j_gene: TRBJ2-7
d_gene: .
CDR3aa: CASSQSIEGQRENHEQYF
CDR3nt: TGTGCCAGCAGCCAATCGATCGAGGGACAGCGGGAGAACCACGAGCAGTACTTC

abundance: .
v_gene: TRBV28
j_gene: TRBJ1-6
d_gene: .
CDR3aa: CASSGRSSYNSPLHF
CDR3nt: TGTGCCAGCAGTGGGAGAAGCTCCTATAATTCACCCCTCCACTTT

abundance: .
v_gene: TRBV5-4
j_gene: TRBJ2-1
d_gene: TRBD2
CDR3aa: CASSLALAGVYNEQFF
CDR3nt: TGTGCCAGCAGCTTGGCCTTAGCGGGAGTGTACAATGAGCAGTTCTTC